One and the same sample provided the 11 T cell receptor beta chains below, sequenced in a study of blood T cell repertoires in COVID-19. The assay was immunoSEQ multiplex PCR, and TCRdb's table has in-frame clones only and misses some. Of 280,000 or so clones in the sample, about nine tenths were seen once. The sequenced sample consisted of PBMCs or T cells enriched from blood (not recorded which). The receptor set was obtained from a woman between 50 and 59 years old who had been exposed to COVID-19.

The chain recombines TRBV7-6 with TRBJ2-7, with 14 bases matching TRBD2. The CDR3 has 19 residues. Germline CDR1 reads SGHVS; CDR2 reads FNYEAQ. Unmatched junction bases numbered 14, after V lost 1 base and J lost 6 bases. The CDR3 DNA sequence: TGTGCCAGCAGCTTAGTTGCTGGGGACGCCGGGACTAGCGGGGGCGAGCAGTACTTC. It specifies CASSLVAGDAGTSGGEQYF.

The chain recombines TRBV7-9 with TRBJ2-1; 10 bases are shared with TRBD1. There are 15 residues in the CDR3. Germline V CDR1 and CDR2: SEHNR, FQNEAQ (reference sequence). The ends lost 7 bases at V and 2 bases at J; junction bases unmatched: 5. CDR3 residues: CASTGTGAAYNEQFF. CDR3 nucleotide sequence: TGTGCCAGCACCGGGACAGGGGCGGCCTACAATGAGCAGTTCTTC. The variable domain in full, with the rest retrieved from reference TRBV7-9 and TRBJ2-1, is DTGVSQNPRHKITKRGQNVTFRCDPISEHNRLYWYRQTLGQGPEFLTYFQNEAQLEKSRLLSDRFSAERPKGSFSTLEIQRTEQGDSAMYLCASTGTGAAYNEQFFGPGTRLTVL.

The chain combines TRBV27 with TRBJ1-5, with unresolved D. Trimming stripped 6 bases from V and 1 base from J, with 7 bases between. The length of the CDR3 is 13 residues. CDR1 is MNHEY, CDR2 SMNVEV, per germline (reference sequence). CDR3 nucleotides: TGTGCCAGCAGCAGGTCGAGCAATCAGCCCCAGCATTTT. Residues: CASSRSSNQPQHF.

The chain recombines TRBV7-9 with TRBJ2-3, with TRBD2 matching over 7 bases. Losses at the gene ends were 5 bases for V and 8 bases for J; bases not matched to a gene: 10. Germline V CDR1 and CDR2: SEHNR, FQNEAQ (reference sequence). This CDR3 region has 14 residues. CDR3 protein: CASSPRTSVATQYF. CDR3 nucleotide sequence: TGTGCCAGCAGCCCTCGGACTAGTGTAGCTACGCAGTATTTT.

The V gene is TRBV6-5, the J gene TRBJ1-2; 7 bases are a match to TRBD1. The V gene's germline CDR1 is MNHEY and CDR2 SVGAGI. J gave up 7 bases and V 6 bases, and 8 bases lay outside the gene matches. The CDR3 extends over 13 amino acids. CDR3 protein: CASRQGGVIGYTF. The CDR3 DNA is TGTGCCAGCAGGCAAGGGGGCGTTATTGGCTACACCTTC.

The chain couples TRBV5-4 to TRBJ1-6, with D uncertain. CDR3 length: 15 amino acids. Deletions cut 2 bases from V and 6 bases from J, with 12 bases between. Germline V lookup: CDR1 SGHNT, CDR2 YYREEE (reference sequence). As DNA, the CDR3 is TGTGCCAGCAGCTTACGGGAGCTTATTAATTCACCCCTCCACTTT. Amino acid sequence: CASSLRELINSPLHF.

The CDR3 DNA reads as TGTGCCAGCAGCCGCCGGGGGGAGGCAGGAGTGGATTTCACCTTC. It encodes CASSRRGEAGVDFTF. V usage is TRBV5-5 and J usage is TRBJ1-2, with a tentative D call TRBD1 (5 bases). The CDR3 totals 15 residues. From germline, CDR1 is SGHKS and CDR2 YYEKEE (reference sequence). V was clipped by 4 bases and J by 13 bases, with 26 bases between them.

In nucleotides, the CDR3 is TGCGCCAGCTCCCCCCTTTGGGCCGCGCGGGACCCAACCGGGGAGCTGTTTTTT. Amino acids: CASSPLWAARDPTGELFF. V and J are TRBV23-1 and TRBJ2-2, with a weak D call TRBD2 (6 bases). TRBV23-1 has ORF status, its function being uncertain. Trimming pared 8 bases from V and 5 bases from J, leaving 27 bases between. CDR3 length equals 18 residues.

This chain uses TRBV11-1 with TRBJ2-1; possibly TRBD2 for D (6 bases). Germline lookup yields CDR1 SGHAT and CDR2 FQDESV (reference sequence). The V end was cut by 5 bases, the J end by 3 bases, with 17 bases between. The CDR3 covers 16 residues. CDR3 DNA sequence: TGTGCCAGCAGCGCCCAGCCGGGACTGAGCTACAATGAGCAGTTCTTC. Its translation: CASSAQPGLSYNEQFF.

Comment on this clone: The sample carries other DNA sequences with the same CDR3. The chain carries TRBV19 and TRBJ1-2; 8 nucleotides agree with TRBD1. CDR1 and CDR2 (germline): LNHDA, SQIVND (reference sequence). V shed 3 bases, J shed 6 bases, and the junction held 3 bases outside the gene matches. The length of the CDR3 is 13 residues. CDR3 coding DNA: TGTGCCAGTAGTATCAGGACAGGGAATGGCTACACCTTC. Protein sequence: CASSIRTGNGYTF.

The rearrangement uses TRBV24-1 and TRBJ1-1; 12 bases align to TRBD1. CDR1 KGHDR and CDR2 SFDVKD come from the germline V gene. The CDR3 covers 14 residues. The V and J ends lost 3 bases and 6 bases, in that order; junction bases with no gene match: 1. The CDR3 DNA reads as TGTGCCACCAGTGATGGGACAGGGGGCTCTGAAGCTTTCTTT. Protein: CATSDGTGGSEAFF.